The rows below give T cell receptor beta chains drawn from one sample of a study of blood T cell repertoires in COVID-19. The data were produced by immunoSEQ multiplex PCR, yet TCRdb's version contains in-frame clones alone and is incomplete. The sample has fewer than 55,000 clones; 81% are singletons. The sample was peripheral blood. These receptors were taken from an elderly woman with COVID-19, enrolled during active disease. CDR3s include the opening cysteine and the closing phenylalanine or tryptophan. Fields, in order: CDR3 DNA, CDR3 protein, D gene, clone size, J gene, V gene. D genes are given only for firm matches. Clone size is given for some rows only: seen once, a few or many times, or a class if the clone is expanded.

cdr3_nt: TGTGCCAGTAGTATAGACCGGCGACAGGGGGTGGATCAGCCCCAGCATTTT
cdr3_aa: CASSIDRRQGVDQPQHF
d_call: TRBD1
clone_size: NA
j_call: TRBJ1-5
v_call: TRBV19

cdr3_nt: TGTGCCAGCAGTGCTGATCAGGGGGCCTACGAGCAGTACTTC
cdr3_aa: CASSADQGAYEQYF
d_call: TRBD1
clone_size: NA
j_call: TRBJ2-7
v_call: TRBV2

cdr3_nt: TGTGCCAGCCGGGGGACAGCCTCTAATGAAAAACTGTTTTTT
cdr3_aa: CASRGTASNEKLFF
d_call: TRBD1
clone_size: NA
j_call: TRBJ1-4
v_call: TRBV19

cdr3_nt: TGTGCCAGCAGCGAACGCTATGGGACAGACTATGGCTACACCTTC
cdr3_aa: CASSERYGTDYGYTF
d_call: TRBD1
clone_size: NA
j_call: TRBJ1-2
v_call: TRBV5-5

cdr3_nt: TGTGCCACCAGTGAGATGTCAGGCGCGCAGTATTTT
cdr3_aa: CATSEMSGAQYF
d_call: NA
clone_size: NA
j_call: TRBJ2-3
v_call: TRBV24-1

cdr3_nt: TGTGCCAGCAGCTTAGCAGGGGGACTAGTCCTAAATGAGCAGTTCTTC
cdr3_aa: CASSLAGGLVLNEQFF
d_call: TRBD2
clone_size: NA
j_call: TRBJ2-1
v_call: TRBV7-2

cdr3_nt: TGTGCCAGTAGTGTGGGACTCAACACCGGGGAGCTGTTTTTT
cdr3_aa: CASSVGLNTGELFF
d_call: NA
clone_size: few
j_call: TRBJ2-2
v_call: TRBV19

cdr3_nt: TGTGCCAGCAGCCTCTTTCTTTTGGGAGACACCGGGGAGCTGTTTTTT
cdr3_aa: CASSLFLLGDTGELFF
d_call: NA
clone_size: NA
j_call: TRBJ2-2
v_call: TRBV7-6

cdr3_nt: TGCGCCAGCAGCCTCGGACAGGGCACACCCGGGGAGCTGTTTTTT
cdr3_aa: CASSLGQGTPGELFF
d_call: TRBD1
clone_size: medium-sized
j_call: TRBJ2-2
v_call: TRBV4-1

cdr3_nt: TGCGCCAGCAGAGACCAGGGCTACGAGCAGTACTTC
cdr3_aa: CASRDQGYEQYF
d_call: NA
clone_size: NA
j_call: TRBJ2-7
v_call: TRBV5-1

cdr3_nt: TGTGCCAGCAGCTCGGGACTAGCGGGACCCACAGATACGCAGTATTTT
cdr3_aa: CASSSGLAGPTDTQYF
d_call: TRBD2
clone_size: NA
j_call: TRBJ2-3
v_call: TRBV7-6

cdr3_nt: TGTGCCTGGAGTTCGGGACTAGCGGGGGGGGAGCAGTTCTTC
cdr3_aa: CAWSSGLAGGEQFF
d_call: TRBD2
clone_size: NA
j_call: TRBJ2-1
v_call: TRBV30

cdr3_nt: TGTGCCAGCTCATCGGTAGACAGGGCCCACTATGGCTACACCTTC
cdr3_aa: CASSSVDRAHYGYTF
d_call: TRBD1
clone_size: NA
j_call: TRBJ1-2
v_call: TRBV18

cdr3_nt: TGCGCCAGCAGCCCAGGGCAGGCAAGCTCCTACGAGCAGTACTTC
cdr3_aa: CASSPGQASSYEQYF
d_call: NA
clone_size: once
j_call: TRBJ2-7
v_call: TRBV10-1

cdr3_nt: TGTGCCAGCAGTTTATTTCAGGCTAGCACAGATACGCAGTATTTT
cdr3_aa: CASSLFQASTDTQYF
d_call: NA
clone_size: medium-sized
j_call: TRBJ2-3
v_call: TRBV28

cdr3_nt: TGTGCCTGGAGTTTTGTGACAGCGAACACTGAAGCTTTCTTT
cdr3_aa: CAWSFVTANTEAFF
d_call: NA
clone_size: NA
j_call: TRBJ1-1
v_call: TRBV30

cdr3_nt: TGTGCCAGCAGCCAAGGGGACAGAAATCGTCACTCTGGGGCCAACGTCCTGACTTTC
cdr3_aa: CASSQGDRNRHSGANVLTF
d_call: TRBD1
clone_size: NA
j_call: TRBJ2-6
v_call: TRBV3-1/TRBV3-2

cdr3_nt: TGTGCTAGCAGCACGACTAGCGGGAGAGCAAATGAGCAGTTCTTC
cdr3_aa: CASSTTSGRANEQFF
d_call: TRBD2
clone_size: NA
j_call: TRBJ2-1
v_call: TRBV7-7

cdr3_nt: TGTGCCAGCAGCTTATGGCTAGCGGGAGCGGAGACCCAGTACTTC
cdr3_aa: CASSLWLAGAETQYF
d_call: TRBD2
clone_size: once
j_call: TRBJ2-5
v_call: TRBV11-2

cdr3_nt: TGTGCCAGCAAGGGGCGGGAGGGCCTCAACAATGAGCAGTTCTTC
cdr3_aa: CASKGREGLNNEQFF
d_call: TRBD2
clone_size: NA
j_call: TRBJ2-1
v_call: TRBV9

cdr3_nt: TGCAGTGCTAGTGCCGACTACTTCTCTAGCAATGAGCAGTTCTTC
cdr3_aa: CSASADYFSSNEQFF
d_call: NA
clone_size: NA
j_call: TRBJ2-1
v_call: TRBV20-1

cdr3_nt: TGCGCCAGCAGCTTAACGCCCGGGACAGTCAATTCACCCCTCCACTTT
cdr3_aa: CASSLTPGTVNSPLHF
d_call: TRBD1
clone_size: NA
j_call: TRBJ1-6
v_call: TRBV5-1

cdr3_nt: TGTGCCAGCAGCAAAATGCTACAAGAGACCCAGTACTTC
cdr3_aa: CASSKMLQETQYF
d_call: NA
clone_size: NA
j_call: TRBJ2-5
v_call: TRBV21-1

cdr3_nt: TGTGCCAGCCGCTTGGCGGGGTCAGGGTTGACTGAAGCTTTCTTT
cdr3_aa: CASRLAGSGLTEAFF
d_call: NA
clone_size: NA
j_call: TRBJ1-1
v_call: TRBV2

cdr3_nt: TGTGCCAGCAGCTTAGCGAGCGCAGATACGCAGTATTTT
cdr3_aa: CASSLASADTQYF
d_call: NA
clone_size: once
j_call: TRBJ2-3
v_call: TRBV7-9

cdr3_nt: TGTGCCAGCAGTGAGCAGACAGGGGATAATTCACCCCTCCACTTT
cdr3_aa: CASSEQTGDNSPLHF
d_call: TRBD1
clone_size: few
j_call: TRBJ1-6
v_call: TRBV6-1

cdr3_nt: TGTGCCAGTAGTATTAACAAGAACACTGAAGCTTTCTTT
cdr3_aa: CASSINKNTEAFF
d_call: NA
clone_size: NA
j_call: TRBJ1-1
v_call: TRBV19

cdr3_nt: TGCGCCAGCAGTGACAGGGGGGGTAATTCACCCCTCCACTTT
cdr3_aa: CASSDRGGNSPLHF
d_call: TRBD1
clone_size: NA
j_call: TRBJ1-6
v_call: TRBV5-1

cdr3_nt: TGTGCCAGCAGTTTTGAGCGGCTAAGCTCCTACGAGCAGTACTTC
cdr3_aa: CASSFERLSSYEQYF
d_call: NA
clone_size: NA
j_call: TRBJ2-7
v_call: TRBV28

cdr3_nt: TGTGCCAGCAGGCCGAAGCCGTTGGGGGAGCTGTTTTTT
cdr3_aa: CASRPKPLGELFF
d_call: NA
clone_size: NA
j_call: TRBJ2-2
v_call: TRBV12-3/TRBV12-4

cdr3_nt: TGTGCCAGCAGCTTAGCATCTAGCGGAATCTACGAGCAGTACTTC
cdr3_aa: CASSLASSGIYEQYF
d_call: TRBD2
clone_size: NA
j_call: TRBJ2-7
v_call: TRBV11-3

cdr3_nt: TGTGCCAGCAGTTTCCTGGGACAGACCTACGAGCAGTACTTC
cdr3_aa: CASSFLGQTYEQYF
d_call: TRBD1
clone_size: NA
j_call: TRBJ2-7
v_call: TRBV28

cdr3_nt: TGTGCCTGGAGCCACGGGACTAGCGGGACGGCAGATACGCAGTATTTT
cdr3_aa: CAWSHGTSGTADTQYF
d_call: TRBD2
clone_size: NA
j_call: TRBJ2-3
v_call: TRBV30

cdr3_nt: TGCGCCAGCAGTGGGCGGAACGAGCAGTACTTC
cdr3_aa: CASSGRNEQYF
d_call: NA
clone_size: NA
j_call: TRBJ2-7
v_call: TRBV10-1